This TCR beta chain was captured by sequencing in a study of human T cells and chemical hapten exposure. The CDR3 has 13 amino acids. Germline-derived CDR1 and CDR2 are SNHLY and FYNNEI. Trimming cost V 2 bases and J 6 bases, with 7 bases left between them. Time point: patch test 2, 6 weeks after DPC sensitization. This sample's treatment: therapeutic diphenylcyclopropenone sensitization with weekly scalp DPC. This clonotype was picked up a small number of times. TCRdb independently ran MiXCR on the RACE reads; one entry per CDR3 protein. The sample contains some 80,000 distinct CDR3 sequences, roughly 11% of which appear only once.

The V gene is TRBV2, the J gene TRBJ2-2, with D hard to call. This receptor was taken from a man aged 18 to 35 with alopecia areata. Some clones in this sample may be carry-over from other donors' samples. The sequencing used whole blood, collected in connection with sensitization to the hapten diphenylcyclopropenone (DPC). CDR3 residues: CASSEQWAGELFF. The CDR3 DNA reads TGTGCCAGCAGTGAACAGTGGGCCGGGGAGCTGTTTTTT.